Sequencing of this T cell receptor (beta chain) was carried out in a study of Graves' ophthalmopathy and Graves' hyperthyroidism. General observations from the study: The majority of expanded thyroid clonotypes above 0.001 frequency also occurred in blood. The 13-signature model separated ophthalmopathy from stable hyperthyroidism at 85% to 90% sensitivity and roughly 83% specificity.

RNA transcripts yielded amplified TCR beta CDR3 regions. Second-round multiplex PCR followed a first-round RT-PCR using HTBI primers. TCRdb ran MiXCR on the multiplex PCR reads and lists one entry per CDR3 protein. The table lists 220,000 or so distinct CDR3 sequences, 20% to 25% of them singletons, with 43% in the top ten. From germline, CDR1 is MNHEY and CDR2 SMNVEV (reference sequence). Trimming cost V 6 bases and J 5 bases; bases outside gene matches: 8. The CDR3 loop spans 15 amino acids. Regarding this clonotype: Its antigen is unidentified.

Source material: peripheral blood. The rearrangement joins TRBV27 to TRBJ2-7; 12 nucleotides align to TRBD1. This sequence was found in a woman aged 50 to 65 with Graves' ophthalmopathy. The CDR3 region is CASSRPGQGANEQYF. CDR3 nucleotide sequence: TGTGCCAGCAGCCGACCGGGACAGGGGGCCAACGAGCAGTACTTC.